Sequencing of this TCR beta chain was carried out in a study of chemoradiotherapy in HPV16-positive cancers. Study at large: Candidate HPV-specific clones and shared TCR motifs came from two HPV16-positive patients.

Study-level results: During treatment, candidate HPV-specific clones and E7-related motifs expanded in tumor. HPV-responsive T-cell expansion during chemoradiotherapy was linked to improved recurrence-free survival in HPV16-positive patients.

The assay was immunoSEQ multiplex PCR, and TCRdb's table has in-frame clones only and misses some. The sample gives 40,000 to 60,000 clones, 90% of which show up once; around 3.5% is in the top ten. For this clone: The antigen is unknown.

V lost 3 bases, J lost 7 bases, and 18 bases lay in between. This CDR3 region has 14 residues. Germline-derived CDR1 and CDR2 are GTSNPN and SVGIG (reference sequence). The chain combines TRBV30 with TRBJ1-2, with D uncertain. This clonotype originated in a human donor with HPV-associated anogenital cancer. Material: blood, obtained from a patient who underwent chemoradiotherapy. DNA for the CDR3: TGTGCCTGGAGCAAGGCACCCCGGGCCGGTGGCTACACCTTC. Encoded protein: CAWSKAPRAGGYTF.